This T cell receptor beta chain was captured by sequencing in a study of OX40 agonist ivuxolimab in advanced cancers. Whole-study results and caveats: Expanded clones were, on average, more numerous in CD8+ T cells than in CD4+.

V was trimmed by 6 bases and J by 6 bases, leaving 20 bases between them. This CDR3 is built from 15 residues. CDR1 is SGHRS, CDR2 YFSETQ, per germline. The data were produced by immunoSEQ multiplex PCR, yet TCRdb's version contains in-frame clones alone and is incomplete. The sample yields 72,000 or so clones, about four fifths seen once. With respect to this clone: Antigen specificity is unknown.

This material consisted of CD4+ or CD8+ T cells sorted from blood, taken in a trial of the OX40 agonist ivuxolimab. The genes are TRBV5-1 and TRBJ2-3, with D perhaps TRBD2 (6 bases). This TCR was recovered from an adult with an advanced solid tumor such as melanoma, head and neck, liver or kidney cancer. The CDR3 here is CASKDGLQRVDTQYF. Written as DNA, the CDR3 is TGCGCCAGCAAAGACGGACTTCAGCGGGTCGATACGCAGTATTTT.